This TCR beta chain comes out of a study of neoadjuvant anti-PD-1 for oral cavity cancer. Turning to the study itself: Non-progressing patients received a fourth nivolumab dose near day 43, then surgery on days 50-56.

Assay: immunoSEQ multiplex PCR; the TCRdb copy retains only in-frame clones and omits some. This table has 12,000 or so clones, around two thirds appearing once. Findings and caveats of the study: Higher pretreatment blood Treg/Th17 ratios correlated with higher pretreatment blood and lower post-treatment tumor TCRbeta clonality. Each response group had just a few patients in TCR analyses.

For this clone: Its antigen is still unknown.

The origin of this receptor is a person between 35 and 79 years old with oral cavity squamous cell carcinoma. The donor label of this sample is uncertain. The material sequenced was tumor tissue, taken before nivolumab (anti-PD-1) treatment.

CDR3 coding DNA: TGTGCCATCAGTGCCGGAGGAGCGAACACTGAAGCTTTCTTT. Protein product: CAISAGGANTEAFF. J is TRBJ1-1 and V is TRBV10-3; no reliable D call. The CDR3 runs to 14 residues. CDR1 ENHRY and CDR2 SYGVKD come from the germline V gene. Trimming removed 4 bases at V and 1 base at J, with 10 bases between.